This T cell receptor (beta chain) was recovered during a study of blood T cell repertoires in COVID-19 (TCRdb year 2020). Regarding the study in general: The collaborator samples originated in the United States, Italy and Spain and spanned the acute and convalescent phases of COVID-19. The material from the prospective study consisted of cDNA or gDNA derived from T cells, B-cell-depleted T cells, or PBMCs. Subjects who had been exposed to COVID-19, were actively infected with it, or had recovered from it provided the deeply sampled blood TCRbeta repertoires that made up the dataset. The repertoires were made available in a free public database intended to serve as a resource for research on the immune response to SARS-CoV-2. Samples were obtained from the ongoing ImmuneRACE study (first 160 participants) and from about 1,300 subjects provided by 6 global collaborators. Sample metadata almost always included a de-identified subject ID, COVID-19 status, age in years and sex. Where HLA class I and class II types were available, the types were taken from metadata supplied by the sample provider, not from assay-based typing.

The immunoSEQ Assay, a bias-controlled multiplex PCR, was used to amplify TCRbeta CDR3 regions from genomic DNA. Turning to the authors' computational methods: The number of nucleated cells in each sample was estimated by amplification of reference gene primers within the assay. Sequence reads were collapsed and filtered to measure the absolute abundance of every unique TCRbeta CDR3 rearrangement. Productive Simpson clonality was computed per sample as the square root of Simpson's diversity index over productive rearrangements. Entries here come from immuneACCESS through TCRdb and include only in-frame sequences with V and J called. Some clones fail to appear in such tables; in the studies checked, an unresolved V gene covers under half of the shortfall, and the cause of the remainder is unknown. D and trimming were read from the DNA, whereas the V and J calls and clone size are those reported in that table. The sample includes some 250,000 clones, with approximately 84% observed a single time. The ten largest make up about 3% of the sample.

Results the study describes overall, beyond this receptor: Clinical and demographic metadata were provided uncurated, with the amount varying by source and participant.

Turning to this clone: Its recognized antigen is unknown. Base qualities are not recorded, but no much larger clone differs from it by a single base.

V is clipped by 7 bases and J by 6 bases, and the sequence between their germline boundaries is 12 bases long. According to the germline V gene (reference sequence), CDR1 reads DFQATT and CDR2 reads SNEGSKA. Including the terminal cysteine and phenylalanine, the CDR3 comprises 11 residues. CDR3 DNA is the only sequence kept; it has 33 bases, read in frame from the first base. A second Seattle source provided samples from volunteer blood donors who had recovered from COVID-19. Whole blood was collected in K2EDTA tubes by collaborating institutions according to the institutions' own protocols. For TCRbeta analysis, collaborator samples were shipped as frozen whole blood, as isolated PBMCs, or as DNA extracted from either sample type.

This TCR was sampled from a woman in her 30s who had recovered from COVID-19. The sequenced sample consisted of peripheral blood. The chain links TRBV20-1 with TRBJ1-1; TRBD1 is a possible D gene, resting on 6 matching bases. CDR3 protein: CSVQGWPEAFF. The nucleotides read TGCAGTGTACAGGGATGGCCTGAAGCTTTCTTT.